This T cell receptor (beta chain) was identified in a study of blood T cell repertoires in COVID-19 (TCRdb year 2020). About the full investigation: Collaborator samples came from the United States, Italy and Spain and covered acute and convalescent phases of COVID-19. The material from the prospective study consisted of cDNA or gDNA derived from T cells, B-cell-depleted T cells, or PBMCs. Samples came from the ongoing ImmuneRACE study (first 160 participants) plus 1,254 subjects from 6 global collaborators. The sample metadata nearly always contained a de-identified subject ID, COVID-19 status, age in years and sex. Subjects who had been exposed to COVID-19, were actively infected with it, or had recovered from it provided the deeply sampled blood TCRbeta repertoires that made up the dataset. The repertoires were released in a freely available public database intended as a resource for research on the immune response to SARS-CoV-2. Where available, HLA class I and class II types were obtained from metadata supplied by the sample provider rather than from assay-based typing. Beyond this particular receptor, the publication reports: How much clinical and demographic metadata was included differed by source and by participant, and the metadata was provided uncurated.

The CDR3 runs 15 amino acids, cysteine and phenylalanine included. Left in the record is the CDR3 DNA by itself, 45 bases read in frame from the first base. Trimming takes 1 base from V and 3 bases from J, and the germline ends sit 13 bases apart. The germline V gene provides CDR1 SQVTM and CDR2 ANQGSEA. Whole blood was collected in K2EDTA tubes by collaborating institutions according to the institutions' own protocols. For TCRbeta analysis, collaborators shipped samples in one of three forms: frozen whole blood, isolated PBMCs, or DNA extracted from either of those sample types. TCRbeta CDR3 regions were amplified from genomic DNA using the immunoSEQ Assay, a bias-controlled multiplex PCR. The original pipeline was this. Nucleated cell counts per sample were estimated from amplification of reference gene primers within the assay. Sequence reads were collapsed and filtered to measure the absolute abundance of every unique TCRbeta CDR3 rearrangement. For each sample, productive Simpson clonality was calculated as the square root of Simpson's diversity index across productive rearrangements. This immuneACCESS table, as held by TCRdb, lists in-frame sequences with V and J called but not all clones. Of the missing ones, under half trace to an unresolved V gene in checked studies; the others have no known cause. For V, J and clone size, that table is used; D and trimming come from the DNA. Across this sample there are 270,000 or so clones, with around 82% seen only once. Roughly 3.1% of the sample is in the top ten clones.

A note on this clone: The antigen it binds to is not known. Base qualities are not at hand, and no much larger clone is one base apart.

This receptor was obtained from a young woman with acute or convalescent COVID-19. The chain links TRBV29-1 with TRBJ2-1; the D gene is possibly TRBD2, with 5 bases matching. Sequenced material: peripheral blood. The nucleotides read TGCAGCGTTGAAGGGGGAGAGACGTACTACAATGAGCAGTTCTTC. This sequence encodes CSVEGGETYYNEQFF.